Below, 18 T cell receptor beta chains from the same sample are listed, as sequenced in a study of cytomegalovirus exposure and HLA in healthy donors. PCR primers comprised 60 Vbeta and 13 Jbeta primers. TCRdb keeps only in-frame clones here, not all; method: immunoSEQ multiplex PCR. The data show over 100,000 clones, with 73% seen just once and roughly 0.9% held by the top ten. The sequenced sample was PBMCs. The receptors were gathered from a woman aged 25 to 39 in good health and CMV-seronegative.

The chain couples TRBV4-1 to TRBJ1-1; D is ambiguous. The V gene lost 3 bases and the J gene lost 1 base, with 12 bases spanning the gap. The CDR3 has 15 residues. Germline V CDR1 and CDR2: MGHRA, YSYEKL. CDR3: CASSHIVSGNTEAFF. As DNA, the CDR3 is TGCGCCAGCAGCCACATCGTTAGTGGGAACACTGAAGCTTTCTTT.

This clone came up once. J is TRBJ1-1 and V is TRBV11-2; D remains ambiguous. The CDR3 spans 14 residues. Germline V gene sequence: CDR1 SGHAT, CDR2 FQNNGV. V was clipped by 0 bases and J by 4 bases, with 9 bases between them. The CDR3 DNA sequence: TGTGCCAGCAGCTTAGAGGCTGGAGGCACTGAAGCTTTCTTT. It yields the protein CASSLEAGGTEAFF.

The chain joins TRBV6-6 to TRBJ1-1; TRBD1 might be the D (5 bases). The CDR3 extends over 16 amino acids. Trimming took off 6 bases at V and 1 base at J, with 18 bases between the two ends. Per the germline V gene, CDR1 is MNHNY and CDR2 is SVGAGI (reference sequence). The CDR3 nucleotides read TGTGCCAGCAGCTACCACCTTGGGGGGGGGAACACTGAAGCTTTCTTT. As protein: CASSYHLGGGNTEAFF.

The chain uses TRBV5-4 and TRBJ2-7; 9 positions match TRBD2. The J segment lost 0 bases and the V segment lost 2 bases, leaving 6 bases of the junction unmatched. The CDR3 has 16 residues. Germline CDR1 reads SGHNT; CDR2 reads YYREEE (reference sequence). CDR3 in amino acids: CASSLPSGATSYEQYF. Written as DNA, the CDR3 is TGTGCCAGCAGCTTACCTAGCGGGGCTACCTCCTACGAGCAGTACTTC.

V and J are TRBV4-1 and TRBJ2-2; the match to TRBD1 covers 7 bases. Germline trimming cut 4 bases from V and 2 bases from J; bases unmatched to any gene: 13. This CDR3 has 18 residues. Per germline, CDR1 MGHRA and CDR2 YSYEKL. This chain's CDR3 is CASSPYDGAGGNTGELFF. As DNA, the CDR3 is TGCGCCAGCAGCCCCTATGACGGGGCAGGGGGAAACACCGGGGAGCTGTTTTTT.

The V gene is TRBV29-1, the J gene TRBJ2-6; weak D call: TRBD2 (5 bases). CDR1 SQVTM and CDR2 ANQGSEA come from the germline V gene. The CDR3 sequence is 14 residues long. Between the trimmed V and J ends, which lost 6 bases and 2 bases, there was a span of 11 bases. DNA of the CDR3: TGCAGCGTCCGGGGTTCTCCTGGGGCCAACGTCCTGACTTTC. Translating it yields CSVRGSPGANVLTF.

The V gene is TRBV19, the J gene TRBJ1-1; 7 bases line up with TRBD1. The CDR3 is 17 residues long. Germline assignment: CDR1 LNHDA and CDR2 SQIVND (reference sequence). The junction had 11 bases not matched to a gene; V was cut back by 1 base and J by 3 bases. DNA of the CDR3: TGTGCCAGTAGTATAGTTTCCGGGACAGCGGCCGACACTGAAGCTTTCTTT. Translation gives CASSIVSGTAADTEAFF.

About this clone itself: This CDR3 is also generated by other DNA sequences in the sample. The gene calls are TRBV30 and TRBJ2-7, with D unresolved. V lost 0 bases, J lost 6 bases, and 9 bases lay in between. The CDR3 spans 12 residues. In germline, CDR1 is GTSNPN, CDR2 SVGIG (reference sequence). The CDR3 coding sequence is TGTGCCTGGAGTGTACTTGCCGGCGAGCAGTACTTC. As protein: CAWSVLAGEQYF.

The chain recombines TRBV4-3 with TRBJ2-3, with D possibly TRBD2 on 5 matching bases. V lost 2 bases to trimming and J lost 8 bases, with 14 bases between them. The CDR3 extends over 14 amino acids. Germline V gives CDR1 LGHNA, CDR2 YSLEER. Here the CDR3 DNA reads TGCGCCAGCAGCCAACCCATCCCCGGAGGTACGCAGTATTTT. Residues: CASSQPIPGGTQYF.

V usage is TRBV14 and J usage is TRBJ2-7; 9 bases line up with TRBD1. J was trimmed by 6 bases and V by 4 bases; bases with no gene match: 4. The CDR3 runs to 13 residues. CDR1 and CDR2 (germline): SGHDN, FVKESK. The chain's CDR3 is CASSPDRGSEQYF. The CDR3 nucleotides are TGTGCCAGCAGCCCGGACAGGGGATCCGAGCAGTACTTC.

The chain uses TRBV4-1 and TRBJ1-2; the D gene is possibly TRBD1 (6 bases). Germline-derived CDR1 and CDR2 are MGHRA and YSYEKL. The CDR3 extends over 16 amino acids. V dropped 2 bases and J dropped 3 bases, with 16 bases sitting between them. CDR3: CASSQRQDRMDYGYTF. CDR3 DNA sequence: TGCGCCAGCAGCCAACGACAGGACCGGATGGACTATGGCTACACCTTC.

The table lists this clone with a few counts. The chain carries TRBV11-3 and TRBJ2-7; possibly TRBD2 for D (6 bases). V was clipped by 5 bases and J by 2 bases, with 16 bases between them. This CDR3 is 15 amino acids long. The germline gives CDR1 SGHNT, CDR2 YENEEA. CDR3 nucleotides: TGTGCCAGCAGCGTACCCGGGACTGATACCTACGAGCAGTACTTC. Its translation: CASSVPGTDTYEQYF.

The table lists this clone with a few counts. The chain uses TRBV30 and TRBJ1-2, with no clear D. This CDR3 region has 12 residues. V lost 1 base, J lost 4 bases, and 7 bases lay in between. Looked up from germline, CDR1 is GTSNPN and CDR2 is SVGIG (reference sequence). The CDR3 DNA follows: TGTGCCTGGAGTGAAGGGAGCTATGGCTACACCTTC. Its protein product is CAWSEGSYGYTF.

The rearrangement uses TRBV19 and TRBJ2-5; the D gene is possibly TRBD2 (5 bases). Trimming removed 7 bases at V and 1 base at J, with 10 bases between. Per germline, CDR1 LNHDA and CDR2 SQIVND (reference sequence). This CDR3 has 13 residues. CDR3 bases: TGTGCCAGTACGGGGTGGGCCCAAGAGACCCAGTACTTC. Translating gives CASTGWAQETQYF.

The V and J genes are TRBV6-1 and TRBJ2-1; D might be TRBD1 (6 bases). Germline CDR1 reads MNHNS; CDR2 reads SASEGT. The CDR3 is 15 amino acids. With 4 bases removed from V and 3 bases from J, the gap between germline ends came to 13 bases. The CDR3 nucleotides are TGTGCCAGCAGTGTCGAGGCACAGGGCTACAATGAGCAGTTCTTC. Residues: CASSVEAQGYNEQFF.

The chain employs TRBV6-1 and TRBJ1-5, with D unclear. The germline V and J ends were trimmed by 4 bases and 11 bases, with 12 bases remaining between them. The CDR3 extends over 12 amino acids. Germline CDR1 and CDR2: MNHNS and SASEGT. The CDR3 coding sequence is TGTGCCAGCAGTGGGTTCTGGGGAGCCCAGCATTTT. Residues: CASSGFWGAQHF.

V and J are TRBV30 and TRBJ2-7; 7 bases align to TRBD2. Germline CDR1 reads GTSNPN; CDR2 reads SVGIG (reference sequence). This CDR3 region has 15 residues. Trimming removed 5 bases from V and 4 bases from J; junction bases left unmatched: 14. The CDR3 spells CAWLSAGAVSYEQYF. CDR3 bases: TGTGCCTGGCTCAGCGCGGGAGCGGTATCGTACGAGCAGTACTTC.

This sequence joins TRBV4-3 and TRBJ1-5; D uncertain. Trimming removed 1 base at V and 5 bases at J, with 9 bases between. Per the germline V gene, CDR1 is LGHNA and CDR2 is YSLEER. The CDR3 is made up of 14 amino acids. The CDR3 loop is CASSQVNGDQPQHF. The DNA for the CDR3 is TGCGCCAGCAGCCAAGTTAACGGGGATCAGCCCCAGCATTTT.